A selection of T cell receptor beta chains follows, all from one sample in a study of blood T cells in healthy people across ages. TCRdb redid the calling of the 5' RACE reads with MiXCR, one entry per CDR3 protein. The table records under 2,000,000 distinct CDR3 sequences, approximately 50% of them present only once. Sample: blood. These receptors came from a woman aged 40 to 50 in good health. Each CDR3 is given with its conserved first and last residue. The D gene is left open where the match is weak. Clone size is stated in some rows and not others, as once, few, many or a class when expanded.

abundance	v_gene	j_gene	d_gene	CDR3aa	CDR3nt
few	TRBV28	TRBJ2-1	TRBD2	CASRPQGLAGKDEQFF	TGTGCCAGCAGACCTCAGGGACTAGCGGGGAAGGATGAGCAGTTCTTC
few	TRBV7-2	TRBJ2-4	TRBD2	CASSSTNPSSGVAKNIQYF	TGTGCCAGCAGCTCTACTAACCCCTCTAGCGGGGTAGCCAAAAACATTCAGTACTTC
.	TRBV28	TRBJ2-5	.	CASSVLLQETQYF	TGTGCCAGCAGTGTATTACTACAAGAGACCCAGTACTTC
.	TRBV27	TRBJ2-7	TRBD2	CASSLSDASGGPYEQYF	TGTGCCAGCAGTTTATCGGACGCTAGCGGGGGTCCCTACGAGCAGTACTTC
many	TRBV12-3/TRBV12-4	TRBJ2-4	TRBD1	CASSPTGVSKNIQYF	TGTGCCAGCAGTCCAACAGGGGTGTCCAAAAACATTCAGTACTTC
.	TRBV5-5	TRBJ2-5	TRBD1	CASRLHGTEQETQYF	TGTGCCAGCAGACTCCACGGGACAGAACAAGAGACCCAGTACTTC
.	TRBV10-3	TRBJ1-2	.	CAISDWSEEKGYTF	TGTGCCATCAGTGACTGGTCGGAGGAGAAGGGCTACACCTTC
few	TRBV5-1	TRBJ1-2	.	CASRWDVGNYGYTF	TGCGCCAGCAGATGGGATGTCGGGAACTATGGCTACACCTTC
.	TRBV11-3	TRBJ2-1	.	CASSAGQVYNEQFF	TGTGCCAGCAGCGCGGGACAAGTATACAATGAGCAGTTCTTC
many	TRBV5-1	TRBJ2-3	TRBD2	CASSSLAGGTDTQYF	TGTGCCAGCAGCTCCCTAGCGGGGGGCACAGATACGCAGTATTTT
.	TRBV15	TRBJ1-6	TRBD1	CATSRVQGAHPPLHF	TGTGCCACCAGCAGAGTGCAGGGGGCGCATCCACCCCTCCACTTT
.	TRBV7-9	TRBJ2-5	TRBD2	CASSLGTSGGPTRHQETQYF	TGTGCCAGCAGCTTAGGGACTAGCGGGGGGCCAACCAGGCACCAAGAGACCCAGTACTTC
.	TRBV6-1	TRBJ2-1	TRBD2	CASSGGLAGGTYNEQFF	TGTGCCAGCAGTGGCGGACTAGCGGGGGGCACGTACAATGAGCAGTTCTTC
.	TRBV7-9	TRBJ1-5	TRBD1	CASSFTGAGQPQHF	TGTGCCAGCAGCTTTACAGGGGCAGGTCAGCCCCAGCATTTT
few	TRBV20-1	TRBJ2-4	TRBD2	CTLGGEVKNIQYF	TGCACCTTGGGGGGGGAGGTTAAAAACATTCAGTACTTC
.	TRBV11-2	TRBJ2-3	.	CASSLLGMATQYF	TGTGCCAGCAGCTTACTTGGGATGGCTACGCAGTATTTT
.	TRBV20-1	TRBJ2-1	TRBD2	CSAGSGTSSYNEQFF	TGCAGTGCTGGCTCCGGGACTAGCTCCTACAATGAGCAGTTCTTC
.	TRBV5-1	TRBJ1-6	.	CASSLTSGSYNSPLHF	TGCGCCAGCAGCTTAACGTCAGGATCCTATAATTCACCCCTCCACTTT